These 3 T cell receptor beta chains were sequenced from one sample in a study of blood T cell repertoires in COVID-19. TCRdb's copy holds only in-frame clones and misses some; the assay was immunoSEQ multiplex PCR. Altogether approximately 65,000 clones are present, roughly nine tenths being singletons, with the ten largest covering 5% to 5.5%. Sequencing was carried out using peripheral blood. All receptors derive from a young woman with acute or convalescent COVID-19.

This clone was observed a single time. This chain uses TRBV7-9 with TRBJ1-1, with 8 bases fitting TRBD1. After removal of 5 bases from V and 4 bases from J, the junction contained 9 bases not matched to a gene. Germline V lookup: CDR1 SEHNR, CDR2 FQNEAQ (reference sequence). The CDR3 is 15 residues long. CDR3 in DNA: TGTGCCAGCAGCGTACCCAGGGGGCGTCTCACTGAAGCTTTCTTT. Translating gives CASSVPRGRLTEAFF.

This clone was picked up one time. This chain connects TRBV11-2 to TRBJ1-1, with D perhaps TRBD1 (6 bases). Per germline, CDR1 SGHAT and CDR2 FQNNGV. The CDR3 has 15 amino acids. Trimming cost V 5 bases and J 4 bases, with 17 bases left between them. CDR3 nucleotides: TGTGCCAGCAGCCCCCGGGACACCCAGGGCACTGAAGCTTTCTTT. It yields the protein CASSPRDTQGTEAFF.

The CDR3 reads CASSFLGADTQYF. DNA of the CDR3: TGTGCCAGCAGCTTTTTAGGGGCAGATACGCAGTATTTT. V gene TRBV5-8 combines with J gene TRBJ2-3, with D tentatively TRBD1 (5 bases). Germline loops: CDR1 SGHTS, CDR2 YDEGEE. This CDR3 has 13 amino acids. Trimming shortened V by 2 bases and J by 4 bases, and 8 bases separated the two germline ends.